The rows below give T cell receptor beta chains drawn from one sample of a study of early T cells in non-severe SARS-CoV-2 infection. MiXCR, run by TCRdb on the 5' RACE reads, gives a single entry per CDR3 protein. Of tens of thousands of distinct CDR3 sequences detected, around 12% appear once; the ten largest clones hold around 7%. The sequenced material came from whole blood. The receptors were sampled from an adult who was a healthcare worker with PCR-confirmed SARS-CoV-2 infection or an uninfected control (not recorded which). CDR3s include the opening cysteine and the closing phenylalanine or tryptophan. Fields, in order: J gene, clone size, D gene, V gene, CDR3 DNA, CDR3 protein. D genes are given only for firm matches. Clone size, where shown, is once, few, many, or a class for clones that have expanded.

J gene: TRBJ2-5
clone size: many
D gene: TRBD2
V gene: TRBV7-8
CDR3 DNA: TGTGCCAGCAGCTTAGTCGGGAGGATGGAGACCCAGTACTTC
CDR3 protein: CASSLVGRMETQYF

J gene: TRBJ2-2
clone size: few
D gene: -
V gene: TRBV5-5
CDR3 DNA: TGTGCCAGCAGCTTGGGACCGACCACCGGGGAGCTGTTTTTT
CDR3 protein: CASSLGPTTGELFF

J gene: TRBJ2-1
clone size: many
D gene: -
V gene: TRBV15
CDR3 DNA: TGTGCCACCAGCAGAGAAACTAGGAGTGAGCAGTTCTTC
CDR3 protein: CATSRETRSEQFF

J gene: TRBJ2-2
clone size: few
D gene: -
V gene: TRBV5-1
CDR3 DNA: TGCGCCAGCAGCTTGGTTCTAGACTGGGACACCGGGGAGCTGTTTTTT
CDR3 protein: CASSLVLDWDTGELFF

J gene: TRBJ1-2
clone size: few
D gene: -
V gene: TRBV11-2
CDR3 DNA: TGTGCCAGCAGCTTATATGCTAATAACTATGGCTACACCTTC
CDR3 protein: CASSLYANNYGYTF

J gene: TRBJ1-2
clone size: -
D gene: -
V gene: TRBV20-1
CDR3 DNA: TGCAGTGCCCACGGATTTAGCTACACCTTC
CDR3 protein: CSAHGFSYTF

J gene: TRBJ2-1
clone size: -
D gene: TRBD1
V gene: TRBV6-1
CDR3 DNA: TGTGCCAGCAGTGAAGCCAGGGGGATCACCTACAATGAGCAGTTCTTC
CDR3 protein: CASSEARGITYNEQFF

J gene: TRBJ2-3
clone size: few
D gene: -
V gene: TRBV7-7
CDR3 DNA: TGTGCTAGCAGCCCCCTTCTCGGCGACACAGATACGCAGTATTTT
CDR3 protein: CASSPLLGDTDTQYF

J gene: TRBJ2-5
clone size: many
D gene: TRBD2
V gene: TRBV7-8
CDR3 DNA: TGTGCCAGCAGCCGTAGCGGGAGCTTTGAGACCCAGTACTTC
CDR3 protein: CASSRSGSFETQYF

J gene: TRBJ2-5
clone size: -
D gene: TRBD2
V gene: TRBV20-1
CDR3 DNA: TGCAGTGGAGCGGGGGGGCAAGAGACCCAGTACTTC
CDR3 protein: CSGAGGQETQYF

J gene: TRBJ2-1
clone size: -
D gene: -
V gene: TRBV9
CDR3 DNA: TGTGCCAGCAGCGTAGTGGGCAACTACAATGAGCAGTTCTTC
CDR3 protein: CASSVVGNYNEQFF

J gene: TRBJ1-2
clone size: few
D gene: TRBD1
V gene: TRBV6-5
CDR3 DNA: TGTGCCAGCAGTTACCTGGACAGGTCTAACTATGGCTACACCTTC
CDR3 protein: CASSYLDRSNYGYTF

J gene: TRBJ1-3
clone size: -
D gene: TRBD1
V gene: TRBV11-2
CDR3 DNA: TGTGCCAGCAGCTCTTTGACAGGGGCGAACTCTGGAAACACCATATATTTT
CDR3 protein: CASSSLTGANSGNTIYF

J gene: TRBJ2-1
clone size: few
D gene: TRBD2
V gene: TRBV20-1
CDR3 DNA: TGCAGTGCTAGAAAAGCGGGACTAGCAAACAATGAGCAGTTCTTC
CDR3 protein: CSARKAGLANNEQFF

J gene: TRBJ2-1
clone size: -
D gene: -
V gene: TRBV12-3/TRBV12-4
CDR3 DNA: TGTGCCAGCAGCATGGGCGAATATAATGAGCAGTTCTTC
CDR3 protein: CASSMGEYNEQFF

J gene: TRBJ1-1
clone size: few
D gene: -
V gene: TRBV7-9
CDR3 DNA: TGTGCCAGCAGCTCAGACAGAGGGGCTAACACTGAAGCTTTCTTT
CDR3 protein: CASSSDRGANTEAFF

J gene: TRBJ2-7
clone size: many
D gene: -
V gene: TRBV20-1
CDR3 DNA: TGCAGTGCTAGGTTCGGACGGTTCGAGCAGTACTTC
CDR3 protein: CSARFGRFEQYF

J gene: TRBJ1-3
clone size: -
D gene: -
V gene: TRBV3-1
CDR3 DNA: TGTGCCAGCAGACCAGCCACAGGGTCTGGAAACACCATATATTTT
CDR3 protein: CASRPATGSGNTIYF

J gene: TRBJ2-1
clone size: few
D gene: -
V gene: TRBV3-1
CDR3 DNA: TGTGCCAGCAGCCAAGATATCGGGGGCGTCGACAATGAGCAGTTCTTC
CDR3 protein: CASSQDIGGVDNEQFF

J gene: TRBJ1-5
clone size: -
D gene: -
V gene: TRBV29-1
CDR3 DNA: TGCAGCGTTGGGGACGGTCTAGGGCAGCCCCAGCATTTT
CDR3 protein: CSVGDGLGQPQHF

J gene: TRBJ2-2
clone size: few
D gene: -
V gene: TRBV29-1
CDR3 DNA: TGCAGCGTTGAAAGGGTGGGGTCGAACACCGGGGAGCTGTTTTTT
CDR3 protein: CSVERVGSNTGELFF

J gene: TRBJ2-5
clone size: -
D gene: TRBD2
V gene: TRBV5-1
CDR3 DNA: TGCGCCAGCAGCTTGGCGGGACTAGCGGGAGCCCAAGAGACCCAGTACTTC
CDR3 protein: CASSLAGLAGAQETQYF